This TCR beta chain was profiled in a study of T-cell reconstitution after alpha-beta-depleted transplantation in children. Unique molecular identifiers were incorporated when the TCRbeta library was constructed. TCRdb itself ran the PCR reads through MiXCR, one entry per CDR3 protein. Seen here are some 200,000 distinct CDR3 sequences, roughly 14% observed once, and the top ten hold less than 15%. This clonotype was seen ten or more times. Germline V gives CDR1 SQVTM, CDR2 ANQGSEA. This CDR3 spans 16 amino acids. J lost 3 bases, V lost 3 bases, and 14 bases had no gene match. The specimen comprised PBMCs from the stem cell graft donor, sampled from the stem cell graft. This TCR derives from a human donor who donated a stem cell graft to a child with acute lymphoblastic leukemia. J is TRBJ2-7 and V is TRBV29-1; 7 nucleotides line up with TRBD1. CDR3 DNA sequence: TGCAGCGTTGAGCTGGACCCCCAGGGGGTGGGCTACGAGCAGTACTTC. This sequence encodes CSVELDPQGVGYEQYF.